This T cell receptor beta chain was recovered during a study of lymphopenia after photon versus proton radiotherapy. Assay: immunoSEQ multiplex PCR; the TCRdb copy retains only in-frame clones and omits some. The sample includes approximately 150,000 clones, approximately 90% of them seen just once. This CDR3 spans 14 amino acids. In germline, CDR1 is SNHLY, CDR2 FYNNEI. V was clipped by 7 bases and J by 7 bases, with 17 bases between them. The sample here was peripheral blood, taken from a patient treated with photon-based radiotherapy. The V call is TRBV2, the J call TRBJ2-1; D is unresolved. The sequence was collected from a middle-aged man with gastric cancer. Here the CDR3 DNA reads TGTGCCAGCATTCCCCTAAGAGGTGGGAATGAGCAGTTCTTC. It is translated as CASIPLRGGNEQFF.